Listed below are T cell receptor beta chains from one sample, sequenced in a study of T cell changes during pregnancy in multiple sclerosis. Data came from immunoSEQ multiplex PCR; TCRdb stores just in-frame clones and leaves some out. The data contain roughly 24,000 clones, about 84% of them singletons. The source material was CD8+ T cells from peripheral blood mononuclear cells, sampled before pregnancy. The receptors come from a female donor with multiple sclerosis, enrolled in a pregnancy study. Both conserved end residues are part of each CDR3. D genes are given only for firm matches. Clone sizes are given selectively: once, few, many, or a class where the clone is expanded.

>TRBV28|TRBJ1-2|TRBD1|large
TGTGCCAGCAGTCTTCTCCGAGACAGGGCCCACGCCGGCTATGGCTACACCTTC
CASSLLRDRAHAGYGYTF
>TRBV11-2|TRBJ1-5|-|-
TGTGCCAGCAGCCGCACGGAGGGTCAGCCCCAGCATTTT
CASSRTEGQPQHF
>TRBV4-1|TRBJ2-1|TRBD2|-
TGCGCCAGCAGCCTTAGAGTAGGGCTAGCGGACAATGAGCAGTTCTTC
CASSLRVGLADNEQFF
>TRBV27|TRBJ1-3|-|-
TGTGCCAGCCGCGGTCTGCTCTCTGGAAACACCATATATTTT
CASRGLLSGNTIYF
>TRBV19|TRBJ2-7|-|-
TGTGCCAGTAGTCCCGGACAGCACTACGAGCAGTACTTC
CASSPGQHYEQYF
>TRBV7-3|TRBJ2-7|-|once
TGTGCCAGCAGCTTAATACCTAGCAGCTTCTACGAGCAGTACTTC
CASSLIPSSFYEQYF
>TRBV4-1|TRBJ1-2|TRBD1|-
TGCGCCAGCAGCCTCCCAGGACAGGCGACCTATGGCTACACCTTC
CASSLPGQATYGYTF
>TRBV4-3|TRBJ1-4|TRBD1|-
TGCGCCAGCAGCCAGACGGACAGGGGACTTGCTAATGAAAAACTGTTTTTT
CASSQTDRGLANEKLFF
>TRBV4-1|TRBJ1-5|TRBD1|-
TGCGCCAGCAGCCAAGCCCGTGGGGGGACAGGGCTCAATCAGCCCCAGCATTTT
CASSQARGGTGLNQPQHF
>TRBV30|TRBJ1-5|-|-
TGTGCCTGGAGTGTGGGACAAGAGATCTATAGCAATCAGCCCCAGCATTTT
CAWSVGQEIYSNQPQHF
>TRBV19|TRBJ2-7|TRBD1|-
TGTGCCAGTAGTATTCGGGACAGACCTCCCTACGAGCAGTACTTC
CASSIRDRPPYEQYF
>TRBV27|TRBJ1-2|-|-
TGTGCCAGCAGTTTACGGCTCGGCGGAAACTATGGCTACACCTTC
CASSLRLGGNYGYTF
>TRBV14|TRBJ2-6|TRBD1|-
TGTGCCAGCAGCCAAGCGGGGGGACAGGGGATATATGGGGCCAACGTCCTGACTTTC
CASSQAGGQGIYGANVLTF
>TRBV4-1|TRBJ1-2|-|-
TGCGCCAGCAGCCAAGTCGAAGGGGCGAATGGCTACACCTTC
CASSQVEGANGYTF
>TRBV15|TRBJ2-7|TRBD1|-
TGTGCCACCAGCAGATCCGGGGACAGGATCTACGAGCAGTACTTC
CATSRSGDRIYEQYF
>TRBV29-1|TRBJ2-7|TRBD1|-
TGCAGCGTTGAAGATCTCGGGACAGGGCTCCCACACGAGCAGTACTTC
CSVEDLGTGLPHEQYF
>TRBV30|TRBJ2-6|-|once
TGTGCCTGGAGCCAGGGGGGAACCTCTGGGGCCAACGTCCTGACTTTC
CAWSQGGTSGANVLTF
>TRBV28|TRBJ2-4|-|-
TGTGCCCCCGAGGGGACAATCAAAAACATTCAGTACTTC
CAPEGTIKNIQYF
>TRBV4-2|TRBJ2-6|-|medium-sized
TGTGCCAGCAGCCAAGAACAGGGCTCTGGGGCCAACGTCCTGACTTTC
CASSQEQGSGANVLTF
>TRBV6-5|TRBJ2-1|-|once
TGTGCCAGCAGCGGGGGGCTAGACCCTTACAATGAGCAGTTCTTC
CASSGGLDPYNEQFF
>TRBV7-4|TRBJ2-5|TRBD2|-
TGTGCCAGCCAGCGGGAGGGAGACCAAGAGACCCAGTACTTC
CASQREGDQETQYF
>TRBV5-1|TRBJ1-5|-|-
TGCGCCAGCAGCTTATGGAGTGTCGATAGCAATCAGCCCCAGCATTTT
CASSLWSVDSNQPQHF
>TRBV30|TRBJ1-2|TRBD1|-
TGTGCCTGTGGAGGGTGGACAGGGGGGAACTATGGCTACACCTTC
CACGGWTGGNYGYTF
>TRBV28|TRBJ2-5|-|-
TGTGCCAGCACCCCTCGGGATTGGCGGGGCCCAAAAGAGACCCAGTACTTC
CASTPRDWRGPKETQYF
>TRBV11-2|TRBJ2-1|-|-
TGTGCCAGCAGCTTAGGCGCGGGGAGCTCCTACAATGAGCAGTTCTTC
CASSLGAGSSYNEQFF
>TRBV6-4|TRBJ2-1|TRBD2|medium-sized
TGTGCCAGCAGTGACTCAGCGGGATCCTACAATGAGCAGTTCTTC
CASSDSAGSYNEQFF
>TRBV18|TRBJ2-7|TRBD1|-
TGTGCCAGCTCACCACCGACAGGGTGGCCCGAGCAGTACTTC
CASSPPTGWPEQYF
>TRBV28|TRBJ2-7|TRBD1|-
TGTGCCAGCAGTTGGGACAGGGGGTCCTACGAGCAGTACTTC
CASSWDRGSYEQYF
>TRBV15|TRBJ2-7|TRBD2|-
TGTGCCACCAGCAGAGACGCGAGAGCGGGAGGGCCGTACGAGCAGTACTTC
CATSRDARAGGPYEQYF
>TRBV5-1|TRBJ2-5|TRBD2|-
TGCGCCAGCAGCTTTGACGGGACTAGCGGGAGCCAAGAGACCCAGTACTTC
CASSFDGTSGSQETQYF
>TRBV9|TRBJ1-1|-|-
TGTGCCAGCAGCGTAGCTCGCGGGAGGAACACTGAAGCTTTCTTT
CASSVARGRNTEAFF
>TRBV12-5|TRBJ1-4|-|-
TGTGCTAGTGGTTCCCATCCGGGCCGGGGAGAAAAACTGTTTTTT
CASGSHPGRGEKLFF
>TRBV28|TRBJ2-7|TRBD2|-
TGTGCCAGCAGTTGCCCCCTAGCGGGAGGGACCTACGAGCAGTACTTC
CASSCPLAGGTYEQYF
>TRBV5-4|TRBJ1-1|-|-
TGTGCCAGCAGCTGGGGGGGAAACACTGAAGCTTTCTTT
CASSWGGNTEAFF
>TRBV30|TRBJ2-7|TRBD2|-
TGTGCCTGGAGTACGGGAGGGCCTACGACCGAGCAGTACTTC
CAWSTGGPTTEQYF
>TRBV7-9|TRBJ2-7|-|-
TGTGCCAGCAGTTCACAGGCGTACGAGCAGTACTTC
CASSSQAYEQYF
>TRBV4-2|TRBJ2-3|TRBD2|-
TGTGCCAGCAGCCAAGGAGGGTGGGAGGGCCTTGGCACAGATACGCAGTATTTT
CASSQGGWEGLGTDTQYF
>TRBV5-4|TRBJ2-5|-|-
TGTGCCAGCAGGCGCGACGAGGCGGGGACCCAGTACTTC
CASRRDEAGTQYF
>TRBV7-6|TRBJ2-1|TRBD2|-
TGTGCCAGCAGCTTAGACTTAGCGGGAGCCCCCTACAATGAGCAGTTCTTC
CASSLDLAGAPYNEQFF
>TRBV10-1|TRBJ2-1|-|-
TGCGCCAGCAGTGAGTCGGGGAGCTCCTACAATGAGCAGTTCTTC
CASSESGSSYNEQFF
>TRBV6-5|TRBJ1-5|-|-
TGTGCCAGCAACAAACAGGGAAGCAATCAGCCCCAGCATTTT
CASNKQGSNQPQHF
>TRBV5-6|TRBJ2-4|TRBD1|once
TGTGCCAGCAGGAACTACAGGGGGAGAAACATTCAGTACTTC
CASRNYRGRNIQYF
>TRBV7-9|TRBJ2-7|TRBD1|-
TGTGCCAGCAGCTTCCCGGACAGGAATACCTACGAGCAGTACTTC
CASSFPDRNTYEQYF
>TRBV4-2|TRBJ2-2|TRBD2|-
TGTGCCAGCAGCCGAAGGACTAGCCACTTAAACACCGGGGAGCTGTTTTTT
CASSRRTSHLNTGELFF
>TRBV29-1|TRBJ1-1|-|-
TGCAGCGTTACCCGGGACAACCAAGGCACTGAAGCTTTCTTT
CSVTRDNQGTEAFF
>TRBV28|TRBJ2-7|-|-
TGTGCCAGCAGTTTATCCGGGGAGAACTACGAGCAGTACTTC
CASSLSGENYEQYF
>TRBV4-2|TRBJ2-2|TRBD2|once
TGTGCCAGCAGCCAAGTCGGGAGGCACACCGGGGAGCTGTTTTTT
CASSQVGRHTGELFF
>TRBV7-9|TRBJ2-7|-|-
TGTGCCAGCAGCCTTGACGGAGGGGTTGGAGTCCCCTACGAGCAGTACTTC
CASSLDGGVGVPYEQYF
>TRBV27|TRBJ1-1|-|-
TGTGCCAGCAGTAGGGGGGGTACGAACACTGAAGCTTTCTTT
CASSRGGTNTEAFF
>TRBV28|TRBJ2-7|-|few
TGTGCCAGCAGGAAAACAGGGGAGGCCTACGAGCAGTACTTC
CASRKTGEAYEQYF
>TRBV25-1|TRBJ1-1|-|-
TGTGCCAGCAGTGTTGCGGTTGAAGCTTTCTTT
CASSVAVEAFF
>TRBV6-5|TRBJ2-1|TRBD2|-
TGTGCCAGCAGTAAGACTAGCGGGGGACTTCATGAGCAGTTCTTC
CASSKTSGGLHEQFF
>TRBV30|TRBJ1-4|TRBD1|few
TGTGCCTGGAGTGTACTGGGACAGGCCAGTGAAAAACTGTTTTTT
CAWSVLGQASEKLFF
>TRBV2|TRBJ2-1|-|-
TGTGCCAGCAGTGAGTACCGCGACAGGGACTCCGGCAATGAGCAGTTCTTC
CASSEYRDRDSGNEQFF
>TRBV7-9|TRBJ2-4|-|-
TGTGCCAGCAGCTTAGATTCCGGGGACATTCAGTACTTC
CASSLDSGDIQYF
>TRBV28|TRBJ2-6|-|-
TGTGCCAGCAGTTTACCAGGGACTGGGGCCAACGTCCTGACTTTC
CASSLPGTGANVLTF
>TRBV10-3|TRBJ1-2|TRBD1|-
TGTGCCATCAGTGACACCGGGACAGGTTTCTCCATTTGGAAGGGCTACACCTTC
CAISDTGTGFSIWKGYTF